This TCR beta chain was found in a study of T cells in Graves' hyperthyroidism and ophthalmopathy. Findings and limits, study-wide: Using 13 V-J features, a model discriminated ophthalmopathy from stable hyperthyroidism.

This clonotype was counted ten times or more. Antigen unknown. RNA transcripts were the template for amplifying TCR beta CDR3 regions. A first-round RT-PCR of the TCR CDR3 used the HTBI primer set. One entry per CDR3 protein, called by TCRdb with MiXCR from the multiplex PCR reads. This sample carries about 590,000 distinct CDR3 sequences, approximately 14% of them seen once, and the ten largest clones take less than 9%. The germline gives CDR1 SGHTA, CDR2 FQGTGA. Trimming pared 2 bases from V and 9 bases from J, leaving 26 bases between. This CDR3 region has 18 residues. The sample taken for sequencing was blood. This sequence originates from a young woman with Graves' ophthalmopathy. The chain couples TRBV7-3 to TRBJ2-1, with D possibly matching TRBD2 (6 bases). The DNA of the CDR3 is TGTGCCAGCAGCTTATCGTTGTCCGGGGGAGAGGCAAATAGTGAGCAGTTCTTC. Translated: CASSLSLSGGEANSEQFF. Variable domain in full (rest from reference TRBV7-3 and TRBJ2-1): GAGVSQTPSNKVTEKGKYVELRCDPISGHTALYWYRQSLGQGPEFLIYFQGTGAADDSGLPNDRFFAVRPEGSVSTLKIQRTERGDSAVYLCASSLSLSGGEANSEQFFGPGTRLTVL.